The clone carrying this T cell receptor beta chain appeared a few times. Per germline, CDR1 SGHRS and CDR2 YFSETQ. CDR3 length: 13 residues. J was trimmed by 2 bases and V by 7 bases; bases with no gene match: 4. Original processing notes: Amplifying reference gene primers gave estimates of nucleated cell counts. Libraries were prepared by immunoSEQ multiplex PCR; TCRdb keeps only in-frame clonotypes and omits some of them. The V and J calls and clone size were taken over from that table, and D and trimming were inferred from the DNA. The sample has 91,000 or so clones, 82% seen once. The data stem from a study of blood T cell repertoires in COVID-19. Study details: The study drew acute and convalescent COVID-19 samples from the United States, Italy and Spain. In each case, the material was cDNA or gDNA derived from T cells, B-cell-depleted T cells, or PBMCs.

What was sequenced was peripheral blood. The receptor comes from a man in his fifties with active or convalescent COVID-19. The genes are TRBV5-1 and TRBJ2-5; TRBD2 aligns across 8 bases. The CDR3, as DNA: TGCGCCAGCCGGCGGGGGGATCAAGAGACCCAGTACTTC. Protein: CASRRGDQETQYF.